Listed below are T cell receptor beta chains from one sample, sequenced in a study of PD-L1 blockade in urothelial cancer. Measured with immunoSEQ multiplex PCR; TCRdb has only the in-frame clones, and not every one. The sample holds more than 35,000 clones, roughly four fifths seen once. This specimen consisted of PBMCs, obtained around atezolizumab (anti-PD-L1) treatment. These receptor sequences come from a man between 65 and 80 years old with urothelial cancer. CDR3s include the opening cysteine and the closing phenylalanine or tryptophan. The D gene is left open where the match is weak. Some rows mark clone size as missing; the rest say once, few, many or name a class of expanded clone.

j_gene	d_gene	abundance	v_gene	CDR3aa	CDR3nt
TRBJ2-6	TRBD1	.	TRBV5-1	CASSAAGTGDGANVLTF	TGCGCCAGCAGCGCAGCCGGGACAGGGGACGGGGCCAACGTCCTGACTTTC
TRBJ2-7	.	.	TRBV6-6	CASTSTGF	TGTGCCAGCACCTCGACTGGGTTC
TRBJ1-5	.	.	TRBV7-9	CASSLAGGSNQPQHF	TGTGCCAGCAGCTTAGCCGGGGGTAGCAATCAGCCCCAGCATTTT
TRBJ1-2	.	few	TRBV27	CASSSLSRDPGGGYTF	TGTGCCAGCAGTTCCCTCTCCCGCGACCCGGGGGGTGGCTACACCTTC
TRBJ2-1	TRBD2	.	TRBV28	CASSVSGKAYNEQFF	TGTGCCAGCTCCGTAAGCGGGAAGGCCTACAATGAGCAGTTCTTC
TRBJ2-3	.	.	TRBV19	CASSNILLRRSPDTQYF	TGTGCCAGTAGTAATATCTTACTTCGGCGGAGTCCCGATACGCAGTATTTT
TRBJ2-1	TRBD2	once	TRBV7-2	CASSLLAGGPSEQFF	TGTGCCAGCAGCTTATTAGCGGGGGGGCCTTCTGAGCAGTTCTTC
TRBJ1-1	TRBD1	.	TRBV29-1	CSAEGQGDTEAFF	TGCAGCGCCGAGGGACAGGGAGACACTGAAGCTTTCTTT
TRBJ2-7	.	.	TRBV7-3	CASSLGLAPAYEQYF	TGTGCCAGCAGCTTAGGGCTAGCGCCTGCCTACGAGCAGTACTTC
TRBJ1-6	.	.	TRBV27	CASSFFRINSPLHF	TGTGCCAGCAGTTTTTTCAGAATCAATTCACCCCTCCACTTT
TRBJ1-2	.	.	TRBV19	CASSTRQNYYGYTF	TGTGCCAGTAGTACAAGACAGAATTACTATGGCTACACCTTC
TRBJ1-2	.	.	TRBV4-3	CASSQGGGYGYTF	TGCGCCAGCAGCCAAGGGGGGGGCTATGGCTACACCTTC
TRBJ2-2	TRBD1	.	TRBV7-8	CASSPQTGSNTGELFF	TGTGCCAGCAGCCCACAGACAGGGTCGAACACCGGGGAGCTGTTTTTT
TRBJ1-1	TRBD1	.	TRBV2	CASCGTANTEAFF	TGTGCCAGCTGCGGGACAGCGAACACTGAAGCTTTCTTT
TRBJ1-5	TRBD1	.	TRBV5-4	CASSSDRPGDQPQHF	TGTGCCAGCAGCTCGGACAGGCCGGGGGATCAGCCCCAGCATTTT
TRBJ1-2	.	.	TRBV19	CASSIDSANYGYTF	TGTGCCAGTAGTATAGACAGCGCTAACTATGGCTACACCTTC
TRBJ2-7	.	few	TRBV5-1	CASSLEAGLTYEQYF	TGCGCCAGCAGCTTGGAGGCAGGATTGACCTACGAGCAGTACTTC
TRBJ1-1	TRBD1	.	TRBV10-3	CAISPTGGEAFF	TGTGCCATCAGTCCAACAGGGGGGGAAGCTTTCTTT
TRBJ1-4	.	.	TRBV6-5	CASSYGGDEKLFF	TGTGCCAGCAGTTACGGGGGGGATGAAAAACTGTTTTTT
TRBJ1-1	TRBD1	few	TRBV29-1	CSAEQGFEAFF	TGCAGCGCGGAACAGGGGTTCGAAGCTTTCTTT
TRBJ2-7	TRBD1	.	TRBV19	CASSMRGTGSSYEQYF	TGTGCCAGTAGTATGAGAGGGACAGGGAGCTCCTACGAGCAGTACTTC
TRBJ1-2	.	.	TRBV27	CASSLFPNNYGYTF	TGTGCCAGCAGTTTATTCCCCAATAACTATGGCTACACCTTC
TRBJ2-1	TRBD2	.	TRBV5-1	CASSLTSVHEQFF	TGCGCCAGCAGCCTTACTAGCGTCCATGAGCAGTTCTTC
TRBJ1-3	.	.	TRBV5-1	CASSLGTAGNTIYF	TGCGCCAGCAGCTTGGGGACAGCAGGAAACACCATATATTTT
TRBJ2-5	TRBD2	.	TRBV4-3	CASSQERLAGGPPPRETQYF	TGCGCCAGCAGCCAAGAAAGATTAGCGGGAGGCCCCCCCCCAAGGGAGACCCAGTACTTC
TRBJ2-3	.	once	TRBV27	CASSLGGAHTDTQYF	TGTGCCAGCAGTCTCGGGGGAGCACACACAGATACGCAGTATTTT
TRBJ1-2	TRBD1	.	TRBV7-2	CASSLGTGDGSGYTF	TGTGCCAGCAGCTTAGGGACAGGGGATGGGAGTGGCTACACCTTC
TRBJ2-7	.	.	TRBV5-6	CASSPPGLYEQYF	TGTGCCAGCAGCCCGCCGGGACTTTACGAGCAGTACTTC
TRBJ1-2	.	.	TRBV2	CASSYRVSLGYTF	TGTGCCAGCAGTTACAGGGTTTCCCTTGGCTACACCTTC
TRBJ1-4	.	.	TRBV6-6	CASTGHPPNANEKLFF	TGTGCCAGCACGGGACACCCACCAAACGCTAATGAAAAACTGTTTTTT
TRBJ2-7	.	.	TRBV5-1	CASSWSFSSYEQYF	TGCGCCAGCAGCTGGAGTTTTAGCTCCTACGAGCAGTACTTC
TRBJ2-7	.	.	TRBV7-2	CASSFMGARMEQYF	TGTGCCAGCAGCTTTATGGGGGCTCGTATGGAGCAGTACTTC
TRBJ1-2	TRBD1	.	TRBV4-3	CASSQDWDSDGGYTF	TGCGCCAGCAGCCAAGATTGGGACAGCGATGGGGGCTACACCTTC
TRBJ2-7	.	.	TRBV6-6	CASSYSGRGSYEQYF	TGTGCCAGCAGTTACTCTGGCAGGGGAAGCTACGAGCAGTACTTC
TRBJ1-2	.	.	TRBV5-1	CASSLDPRGNGYTF	TGCGCCAGCAGTCTGGACCCAAGGGGGAACGGCTACACCTTC
TRBJ1-1	.	.	TRBV27	CASSLREGVNTEAFF	TGTGCCAGCAGTTTAAGGGAGGGTGTGAACACTGAAGCTTTCTTT
TRBJ2-1	TRBD2	.	TRBV7-3	CASSLTSGGILEQFF	TGTGCCAGCAGCTTGACTAGCGGGGGAATACTTGAGCAGTTCTTC
TRBJ2-7	TRBD1	.	TRBV11-2	CASSDRDGSYEQYF	TGTGCCAGCAGCGACAGGGACGGGTCCTACGAGCAGTACTTC
TRBJ1-1	TRBD1	.	TRBV5-4	CASSPAGGMNTEAFF	TGTGCCAGCAGCCCGGCAGGGGGGATGAACACTGAAGCTTTCTTT
TRBJ1-2	.	.	TRBV18	CASSPPTQGYGYTF	TGTGCCAGCTCACCACCAACACAGGGCTATGGCTACACCTTC